The source of this TCR beta chain is a study of cytomegalovirus exposure and HLA in healthy donors. Overall study findings and caveats: Cytomegalovirus-associated TCR beta chains were listed, numbering 164. Cytomegalovirus status was reportedly diagnosed by the classifier with high sensitivity and specificity. In vitro testing confirmed a few CMV-associated chains as specific for CMV antigens.

Using immunoSEQ multiplex PCR, the repertoire was profiled, and TCRdb retains in-frame clones only, with some absent. Here the sample spans about 120,000 clones, approximately 88% being singletons. Details on this clone: The antigen remains unidentified.

This CDR3 has 13 residues. Germline CDR1 reads SNHLY; CDR2 reads FYNNEI. The germline V and J ends were trimmed by 4 bases and 3 bases, with 9 bases remaining between them. This chain connects TRBV2 to TRBJ1-2; perhaps TRBD1 as D (5 bases). This TCR derives from a man younger than 30 in good health and CMV-seronegative. Sequences were obtained from PBMCs. DNA for the CDR3: TGTGCCAGCAGTGTCCAAGGGGACTATGGCTACACCTTC. Protein: CASSVQGDYGYTF.